This TCR beta chain was recovered during a study of PD-1 blockade in classical Hodgkin lymphoma. Study conclusions and caveats: Newly diagnosed patients had baseline TCR diversity that was reportedly lower than that of healthy donors. Prior to therapy, complete responders displayed diversity much like that of newly diagnosed patients.

Per germline, CDR1 MDHEN and CDR2 SYDVKM. V lost 8 bases, J lost 8 bases, and 15 bases lay in between. CDR3 length: 13 residues. Time point in this sample: cycle 4 day 1 (C4D1), after less than 7 weeks of nivolumab. Relapses following autologous stem cell transplantation were seen in all patients, with brentuximab vedotin exposure varying. Responses achieved at best were complete response, partial response or progressive disease. The repertoire was sequenced with immunoSEQ multiplex PCR; TCRdb's copy has only in-frame clones and lacks some. The table records some 52,000 clones, about nine tenths of them present only once. About this clone itself: Its matching antigen is unknown.

Sequencing was performed on peripheral blood mononuclear cells (PBMCs), taken before the fourth cycle of nivolumab. The receptor was derived from a human donor with classical Hodgkin lymphoma. The chain recombines TRBV28 with TRBJ1-4; maybe TRBD1 (5 bases). The CDR3 reads CASGGLMEEKLFF. CDR3 nucleotides: TGTGCCAGCGGGGGACTTATGGAGGAAAAACTGTTTTTT.